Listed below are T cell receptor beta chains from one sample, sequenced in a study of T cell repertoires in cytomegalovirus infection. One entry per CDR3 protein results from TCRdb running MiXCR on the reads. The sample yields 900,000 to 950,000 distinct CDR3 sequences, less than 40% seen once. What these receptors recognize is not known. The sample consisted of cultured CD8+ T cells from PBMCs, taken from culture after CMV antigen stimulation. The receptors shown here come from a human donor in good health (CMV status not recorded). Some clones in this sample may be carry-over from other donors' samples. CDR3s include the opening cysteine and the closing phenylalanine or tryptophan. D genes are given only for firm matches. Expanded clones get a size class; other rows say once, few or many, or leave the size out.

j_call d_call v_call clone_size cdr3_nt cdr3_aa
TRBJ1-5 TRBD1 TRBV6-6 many TGTGCCAGCAACGACAGGGGAAGCAATCAGCCCCAGCATTTT CASNDRGSNQPQHF
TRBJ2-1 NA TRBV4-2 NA TGTGCCAGCAGCCAAGAGAGGGCCCCCTACAATGAGCAGTTCTTC CASSQERAPYNEQFF
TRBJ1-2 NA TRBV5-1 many TGCGCCAGCAGCTTGGCCGGCTCCAACTATGGCTACACCTTC CASSLAGSNYGYTF
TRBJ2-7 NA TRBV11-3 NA TGTGCCAGCAGCCAGGGACCGCCCCCCACCTACGAGCAGTACTTC CASSQGPPPTYEQYF
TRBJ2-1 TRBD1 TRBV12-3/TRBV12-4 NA TGTGCCAGCAGTTTAAGGGGGCCGAGGGATGAGCAGTTCTTC CASSLRGPRDEQFF
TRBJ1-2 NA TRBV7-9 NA TGTGCCAGCAGCTTAGAAAGGGGACTTCTTAACTATGGCTACACCTTC CASSLERGLLNYGYTF
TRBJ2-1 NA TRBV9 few TGTGCCAGCAGCGTAGGAGGGGTCAGCTCCTACAATGAGCAGTTCTTC CASSVGGVSSYNEQFF
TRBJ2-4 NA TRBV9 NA TGTGCCAGCAGCGTAGGGGGGGGGCCCTTAGCCAAAAACATTCAGTACTTC CASSVGGGPLAKNIQYF
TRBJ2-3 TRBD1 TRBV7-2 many TGTGCCAGCAGCTTGACAGGGAGTGTCGCAGATACGCAGTATTTT CASSLTGSVADTQYF
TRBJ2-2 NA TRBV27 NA TGTGCCAGCAGTCCCCGCCGATTTTTCGGGGAGCTGTTTTTT CASSPRRFFGELFF
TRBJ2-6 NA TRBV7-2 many TGTGCCAGCAGCTTTAGCGCCTCTGGGGCCAACGTCCTGACTTTC CASSFSASGANVLTF
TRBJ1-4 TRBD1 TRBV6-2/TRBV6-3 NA TGTGCCAGCAGTCCGATGGGACAGGGATCTTCAACTAATGAAAAACTGTTTTTT CASSPMGQGSSTNEKLFF
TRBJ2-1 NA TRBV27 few TGTGCCAGCAGTTTATCAGACTTCTCCTACAATGAGCAGTTCTTC CASSLSDFSYNEQFF
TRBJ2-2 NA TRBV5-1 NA TGCGCCAGCAGCTTGTCCGAGACTGGTGTCACCGGGGAGCTGTTTTTT CASSLSETGVTGELFF
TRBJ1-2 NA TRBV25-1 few TGTGCCAGCAGTGAACTGGCGGGTGGCTACACCTTC CASSELAGGYTF
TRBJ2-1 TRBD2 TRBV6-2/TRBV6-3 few TGTGCCAGCAGTAAACTAGCGGGGGGTACCAATGAGCAGTTCTTC CASSKLAGGTNEQFF
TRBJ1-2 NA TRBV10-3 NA TGTGCCATCAGTGACTTGGGGGCAGAACATGGCTACACCTTC CAISDLGAEHGYTF
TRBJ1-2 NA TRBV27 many TGTGCCAGCAGTCTGGGATCGAGCTATGGCTACACCTTC CASSLGSSYGYTF
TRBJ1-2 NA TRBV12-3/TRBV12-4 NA TGTGCCAGCAGTGGCAGGGTGGACGGCTACACCTTC CASSGRVDGYTF
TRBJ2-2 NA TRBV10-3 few TGTGCCATCCAAAGGGACACCGGGGAGCTGTTTTTT CAIQRDTGELFF
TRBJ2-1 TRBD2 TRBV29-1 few TGCAGCGTTGAAAGGTCAACTAGCGGGCTGTACAATGAGCAGTTCTTC CSVERSTSGLYNEQFF
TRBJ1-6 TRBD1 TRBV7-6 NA TGTGCCAGCAGCTTAGCGACAGGGCCGGGTTCACCCCTCCACTTT CASSLATGPGSPLHF
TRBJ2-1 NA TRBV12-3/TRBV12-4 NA TGTGCCAGCAGTTTGGGGCAGGTCAATGAGCAGTTCTTC CASSLGQVNEQFF
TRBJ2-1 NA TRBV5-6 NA TGTGCCAGCAGCTTGTTGAATGGGAATGAGCAGTTCTTC CASSLLNGNEQFF
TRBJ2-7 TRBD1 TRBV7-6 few TGTGCCAGCAGGAAGGGGACAGGGGCAAAAAACGAGCAGTACTTC CASRKGTGAKNEQYF
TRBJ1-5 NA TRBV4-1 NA TGCGCCAGCAGCCCAAGCAGGACCCTCAATCAGCCCCAGCATTTT CASSPSRTLNQPQHF
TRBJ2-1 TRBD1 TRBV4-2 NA TGTGCCAGCAGCCAAAACTATAGGGACAGGGGAAATGAGCAGTTCTTC CASSQNYRDRGNEQFF
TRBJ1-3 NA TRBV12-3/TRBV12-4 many TGTGCCAGCAGTTTCTACAGGGACGCTGGAAACACCATATATTTT CASSFYRDAGNTIYF
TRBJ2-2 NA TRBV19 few TGTGCCAGTGAGGGGGACACCGGGGAGCTGTTTTTT CASEGDTGELFF
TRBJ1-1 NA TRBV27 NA TGTGCCAGCAGTTTTGGAATTGAAGCTTTCTTT CASSFGIEAFF
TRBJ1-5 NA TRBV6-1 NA TGTGCCAGCAGTGGGGGACATTCTAGCAATCAGCCCCAGCATTTT CASSGGHSSNQPQHF